This TCR beta chain was profiled in a study of blood T cell repertoires in COVID-19. V trimming: 2 bases; J trimming: 9 bases; junction bases outside the gene matches: 4. Looked up from germline, CDR1 is MNHEY and CDR2 is SVGAGI. This CDR3 contains 13 residues. TCRdb keeps only in-frame clones here, not all; method: immunoSEQ multiplex PCR. The data contain around 160,000 clones, approximately 80% of them singletons. This clone has just one count. The chain carries TRBV6-5 and TRBJ2-1, with 7 bases that match TRBD2. The sample was PBMCs or T cells enriched from blood (not recorded which). The sequence was collected from a woman in her sixties or seventies who had recovered from COVID-19. DNA for the CDR3: TGTGCCAGCAGTTACGGGAGGGCCACTGAGCAGTTCTTC. Translated, it gives CASSYGRATEQFF.